This TCR beta chain was found in a study of blood T cell repertoires in COVID-19. Background on the study: Samples representing acute and convalescent COVID-19 were sourced from the United States, Italy and Spain. The analysed material was cDNA or gDNA that came from T cells, B-cell-depleted T cells, or PBMCs.

Per germline, CDR1 MNHEY and CDR2 SVGAGI. The V gene lost 7 bases and the J gene lost 8 bases, with 14 bases spanning the gap. The length of the CDR3 is 12 residues. Seattle-derived patients entered the study during active infection and were followed longitudinally. Source study methods: Quantification of nucleated cells was approximated via reference gene primer amplification. The repertoire was sequenced with immunoSEQ multiplex PCR; TCRdb's copy has only in-frame clones and lacks some. V and J calls and clone size come straight from that table; D and trimming were deduced from the DNA. The profile covers under 350,000 clones, with 80% to 95% appearing a single time and 6% to 7% taken by the ten largest.

The rearrangement links TRBV6-5 to TRBJ1-2; maybe TRBD1 (5 bases). This TCR derives from a woman under 40 with COVID-19, enrolled during active disease. Sequencing was done on a sample of peripheral blood. The CDR3 DNA is TGTGCCAGCACCGGGGGATCGCGGGGCTACACCTTC. It yields the protein CASTGGSRGYTF.